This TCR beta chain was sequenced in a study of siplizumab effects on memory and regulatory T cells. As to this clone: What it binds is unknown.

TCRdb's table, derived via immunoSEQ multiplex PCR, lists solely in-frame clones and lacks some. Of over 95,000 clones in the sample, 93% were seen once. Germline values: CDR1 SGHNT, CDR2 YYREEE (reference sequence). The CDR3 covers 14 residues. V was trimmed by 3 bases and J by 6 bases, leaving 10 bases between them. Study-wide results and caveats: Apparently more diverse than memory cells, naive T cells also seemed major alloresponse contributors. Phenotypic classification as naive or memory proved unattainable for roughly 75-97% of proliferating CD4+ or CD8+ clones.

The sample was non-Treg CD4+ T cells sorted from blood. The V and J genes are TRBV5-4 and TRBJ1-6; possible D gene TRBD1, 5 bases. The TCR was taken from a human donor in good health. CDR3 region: CASSSGGSNSPLHF. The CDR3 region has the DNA TGTGCCAGCAGCTCCGGGGGGAGTAATTCACCCCTCCACTTT.